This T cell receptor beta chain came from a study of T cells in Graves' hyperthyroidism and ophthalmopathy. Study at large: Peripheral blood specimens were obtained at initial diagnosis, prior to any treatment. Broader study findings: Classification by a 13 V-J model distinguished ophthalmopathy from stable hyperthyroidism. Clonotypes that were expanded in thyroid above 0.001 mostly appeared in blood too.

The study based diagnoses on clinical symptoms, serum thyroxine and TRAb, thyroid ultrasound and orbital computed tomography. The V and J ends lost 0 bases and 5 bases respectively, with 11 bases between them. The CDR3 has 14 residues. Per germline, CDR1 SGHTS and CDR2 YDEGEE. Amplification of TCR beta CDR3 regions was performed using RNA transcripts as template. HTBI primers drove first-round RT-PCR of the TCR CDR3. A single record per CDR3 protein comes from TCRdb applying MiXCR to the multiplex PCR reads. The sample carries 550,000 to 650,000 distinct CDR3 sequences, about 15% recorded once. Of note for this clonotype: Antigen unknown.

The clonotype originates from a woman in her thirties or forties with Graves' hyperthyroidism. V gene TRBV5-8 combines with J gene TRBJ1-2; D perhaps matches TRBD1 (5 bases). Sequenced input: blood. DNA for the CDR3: TGTGCCAGCAGCTTGGTGGACACGCAGTATGGCTACACCTTC. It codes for CASSLVDTQYGYTF.